This T cell receptor (beta chain) emerged from a study of blood T cell repertoires in COVID-19. Across the study: COVID-19 samples, acute and convalescent, were from the United States, Italy and Spain. Nucleic acid was either cDNA or gDNA, and it came from T cells, B-cell-depleted T cells, or PBMCs.

The CDR3 length is 16 residues. With 7 bases clipped from V and 3 bases from J, the junction kept 8 bases outside the gene matches. CDR1 and CDR2 (germline): MDHEN, SYDVKM. Original processing notes: How many nucleated cells were present was estimated from reference gene primer amplification. This table comes from immunoSEQ multiplex PCR, and its TCRdb copy is limited to in-frame clones, with some not included. V and J calls and clone size follow that table, whereas D and trimming were derived from the DNA. The data show 40,000 or so clones, 79% seen once. The specimen sequenced was peripheral blood. This chain joins TRBV28 and TRBJ2-1; 11 bases map to TRBD2. This clonotype was obtained from an older man with acute or convalescent COVID-19. The CDR3 sequence is CASTPLAGGRYNEQFF. The CDR3 DNA is TGTGCCAGCACCCCTTTAGCGGGAGGGCGCTACAATGAGCAGTTCTTC.